This T cell receptor (beta chain) appears in the sequencing data of a study of memory CD4+ T cells and cytomegalovirus serostatus. The method was immunoSEQ multiplex PCR; TCRdb's version includes in-frame clones alone and lacks a portion of them. This table holds 64,000 or so clones, 70% to 80% found once. Notes on the study in general: Of roughly 180 reported CMV TCRbeta sequences, around 62 were found in memory CD4+ repertoires. The CMV-associated TCR signature appears largely within the CD4+ memory repertoire.

CDR1 is SGHDT, CDR2 YYEEEE, per germline. V gave up 3 bases and J gave up 0 bases, with 9 bases separating them. This CDR3 has 15 residues. Single viable CD3+CD4+CD8-CD45RO+ cells were sorted as the memory CD4+ T cells. Of note for this clone: The antigen is undetermined.

The source material was memory CD4+ T cells from blood. The V call is TRBV5-6, the J call TRBJ2-2; weak D call: TRBD1 (5 bases). The clonotype originates from an adult in good health and CMV-seronegative. CDR3 amino acids: CASSYAGSNTGELFF. The CDR3 coding sequence is TGTGCCAGCAGCTACGCAGGGTCGAACACCGGGGAGCTGTTTTTT.